Presented here are 23 T cell receptor beta chains from one specimen sequenced in a study of glioma-infiltrating T cells. Amplification of TCR alpha and beta CDR3 regions from RNA used iRepertoire nested multiplex PCR. One entry per CDR3 protein results from TCRdb running MiXCR on the multiplex PCR reads. The data hold around 43,000 distinct CDR3 sequences, with 20% to 25% observed a single time. The sequenced sample was glioma tissue, nonneoplastic brain tissue, or PBMCs (not recorded which). The receptor source for this set is a human donor with low-grade glioma or glioblastoma, undergoing nonglioma brain surgery, or in good health (not recorded which).

The V call is TRBV29-1, the J call TRBJ2-3; D is uncertain. Trimming shortened V by 8 bases and J by 2 bases, and 17 bases separated the two germline ends. The germline CDR1 and CDR2 sequences are SQVTM and ANQGSEA. CDR3 length equals 14 residues. This CDR3 is CSFYPLGNTDTQYF. In nucleotides, the CDR3 is TGCAGCTTCTATCCCCTAGGGAACACAGATACGCAGTATTTT.

This clonotype was seen many times. The rearrangement uses TRBV19 and TRBJ1-1, with TRBD1 identical over 12 bases. The germline CDR1 and CDR2 sequences are LNHDA and SQIVND (reference sequence). With 7 bases clipped from V and 3 bases from J, the junction kept 6 bases outside the gene matches. The CDR3 is made up of 15 amino acids. In nucleotides, the CDR3 is TGTGCCAGTAAGGGGGACAGGGGGCAACACACTGAAGCTTTCTTT. Translation gives CASKGDRGQHTEAFF.

This clonotype was observed at least ten times. The chain joins TRBV14 to TRBJ2-1, with D unresolved. The V gene lost 0 bases and the J gene lost 4 bases, with 10 bases spanning the gap. The CDR3 is 15 amino acids. Germline CDR1 reads SGHDN; CDR2 reads FVKESK. The DNA for the CDR3 is TGTGCCAGCAGCCAAGAAGGAAAGTATTACAATGAGCAGTTCTTC. This codes for CASSQEGKYYNEQFF.

Worth noting for this clonotype: Given a much more abundant clone one base away, this may be a read error. The V gene is TRBV19, the J gene TRBJ1-5; possible D gene TRBD1, 5 bases. Trimming took 4 bases from V and 4 from J, leaving 11 bases between them. The CDR3 totals 14 residues. Germline CDR1 and CDR2: LNHDA and SQIVND (reference sequence). CDR3 amino acids: CASSNQGFNQPQHF. The CDR3 nucleotides read TGTGCCAGTAGTAACCAGGGTTTTAATCAGCCCCAGCATTTT.

This clonotype was seen repeatedly, ten times or more. V is TRBV2 and J is TRBJ2-3; 11 positions agree with TRBD2. This CDR3 region has 14 residues. The germline gives CDR1 SNHLY, CDR2 FYNNEI. The J segment lost 3 bases and the V segment lost 8 bases, leaving 4 bases of the junction unmatched. CDR3 sequence (DNA): TGTGCCAGCCAGACTAGCGGGGAGACAGATACGCAGTATTTT. It is translated as CASQTSGETDTQYF.

The rearrangement uses TRBV30 and TRBJ2-3, with a possible D match to TRBD1 (5 bases). The CDR3 length is 11 residues. CDR1 and CDR2 from the germline V gene are GTSNPN and SVGIG (reference sequence). V lost 6 bases, J lost 2 bases, and 6 bases lay in between. The CDR3 sequence is CACRDTDTQYF. In DNA form, the CDR3 reads TGTGCCTGCAGGGACACAGATACGCAGTATTTT.

The genes are TRBV15 and TRBJ1-5, with D unresolved. The length of the CDR3 is 14 residues. The V gene lost 3 bases and the J gene lost 12 bases, with 18 bases spanning the gap. Germline CDR1 and CDR2: LNHNV and YYDKDF (reference sequence). The CDR3 loop reads CATSREFINQYQHF. CDR3 nucleotides: TGTGCCACCAGCAGGGAGTTCATCAATCAGTACCAGCATTTT.

This clonotype was seen many times. The CDR3 reads CASSLGRDEQFF. In nucleotides, the CDR3 is TGTGCCAGCAGCCTAGGGAGGGATGAGCAGTTCTTC. This chain joins TRBV11-3 and TRBJ2-1, with 7 bases matching TRBD2. J lost 8 bases, V lost 5 bases, and 3 bases had no gene match. CDR1 SGHNT and CDR2 YENEEA come from the germline V gene. The CDR3 totals 12 residues.

Many counts were recorded for this clonotype. The rearrangement uses TRBV10-2 and TRBJ2-3; TRBD2 matches at 11 bases. The CDR3 length is 16 residues. The germline V gene encodes CDR1 WSHSY and CDR2 SAAADI. Losses at the gene ends were 5 bases for V and 2 bases for J; bases not matched to a gene: 6. CDR3 protein: CASSPGTSGFTDTQYF. CDR3 DNA sequence: TGCGCCAGCAGTCCGGGGACTAGCGGTTTCACAGATACGCAGTATTTT.

This clonotype was seen at least ten times. Here the CDR3 DNA reads TGTGCCAGCAGTTTGGCAGGCGCGACTGAAGCTTTCTTT. The encoded protein is CASSLAGATEAFF. The chain carries TRBV28 and TRBJ1-1, with unresolved D. CDR1 is MDHEN and CDR2 is SYDVKM in the germline V gene. This CDR3 contains 13 residues. V lost 3 bases and J lost 5, with 10 bases in between.

The genes are TRBV11-3 and TRBJ2-3; perhaps D is TRBD1 or TRBD2 (5 bases each). The CDR3 has 14 residues. The V end lost 6 bases, the J end lost 4 bases, and 14 bases lay between the germline ends. Germline lookup yields CDR1 SGHNT and CDR2 YENEEA. The CDR3 loop reads CASSLGTYSDTQYF. The CDR3 nucleotides read TGTGCCAGCAGTCTCGGGACCTACTCAGATACGCAGTATTTT. The full variable domain, rest sourced from reference TRBV11-3 and TRBJ2-3, is EAGVVQSPRYKIIEKKQPVAFWCNPISGHNTLYWYLQNLGQGPELLIRYENEEAVDDSQLPKDRFSAERLKGVDSTLKIQPAELGDSAVYLCASSLGTYSDTQYFGPGTRLTVL.

This chain connects TRBV27 to TRBJ2-7; D gene ambiguous. Germline-derived CDR1 and CDR2 are MNHEY and SMNVEV (reference sequence). The length of the CDR3 is 11 residues. CDR3 nucleotides: TGTGCCAGCAGTTCTTACTACGAGCAATACGTC. This gives the protein CASSSYYEQYV.

As for this clonotype: A junction end diverges from the germline sequence, so it may reflect a read error. The chain couples TRBV25-1 to TRBJ1-6; possibly TRBD1 for D (6 bases). The CDR3 contains 16 residues. Germline CDR1 MGHDK, CDR2 SYGVNS. The CDR3 nucleotides read TGCGCCAGCAGTGAATGGGGGGCCACTCAGAATCCACCCCTCCACTTT. This translates into CASSEWGATQNPPLHF.

The table lists this clonotype with many counts. This rearrangement joins TRBV19 to TRBJ1-2, with D maybe TRBD1 (5 bases). Trimming took off 7 bases at V and 4 bases at J, with 10 bases between the two ends. CDR1 and CDR2 from the germline V gene are LNHDA and SQIVND (reference sequence). The CDR3 has 12 amino acids. CDR3 coding DNA: TGTGCCAGTACCCACGGGGGCTATGGCTACACCTTC. This sequence encodes CASTHGGYGYTF.

This sequence joins TRBV30 and TRBJ2-7, with D maybe TRBD1 (5 bases). The CDR3 spans 14 residues. V was cut by 0 bases and J by 0 bases, with 9 bases left in between. The V gene's germline CDR1 is GTSNPN and CDR2 SVGIG (reference sequence). Written as DNA, the CDR3 is TGTGCCTGGAGTGTGTGGGGCCTCTCCTACGAGCAGTACTTC. Its protein product is CAWSVWGLSYEQYF.

This clonotype was detected a few times. A read error may be the cause here, since a much bigger clone is one base away. The chain joins TRBV28 to TRBJ2-3; 7 positions agree with TRBD2. The CDR3 loop spans 17 amino acids. J lost 2 bases, V lost 10 bases, and 18 bases had no gene match. Germline loops: CDR1 MDHEN, CDR2 SYDVKM. The CDR3 nucleotides are TGTGCCACCTCATCTAAGCGAGCGGGGAGGAACACAGATACGCAGTATTTT. Protein sequence: CATSSKRAGRNTDTQYF.

Ten or more counts support this clonotype. The CDR3 loop reads CASSSNTGADTQYF. The CDR3 DNA follows: TGTGCCAGCAGCTCAAACACAGGGGCAGATACGCAGTATTTT. This sequence joins TRBV7-3 and TRBJ2-3; 7 bases agree with TRBD1. Germline V gives CDR1 SGHTA, CDR2 FQGTGA. Unmatched junction bases numbered 5, after V lost 4 bases and J lost 4 bases. CDR3 length: 14 amino acids.

The chain carries TRBV7-3 and TRBJ1-1; D is unresolved. Per germline, CDR1 SGHTA and CDR2 FQGTGA. The V end lost 3 bases, the J end lost 0 bases, and 11 bases lay between the germline ends. This CDR3 is built from 15 residues. This CDR3 reads CASSLDSAMNTEAFF. As DNA, the CDR3 is TGTGCCAGCAGCTTGGATTCGGCCATGAACACTGAAGCTTTCTTT.

CDR3 bases: TGTGCCAGCAATCCCAGGGGGCGAGACGAGCAGTACTTC. Protein: CASNPRGRDEQYF. The chain employs TRBV6-2 or TRBV6-3 and TRBJ2-7, with 8 bases fitting TRBD1. The J segment lost 5 bases and the V segment lost 7 bases, leaving 7 bases of the junction unmatched. The CDR3 is 13 amino acids. The germline V gene has CDR1 MNHEY and CDR2 SVGEGT.

There are many counts of this clonotype. The chain employs TRBV11-2 and TRBJ2-1, with D uncertain. V lost 1 base and J 7 bases, leaving 11 bases between the germline ends. The CDR3 spans 14 residues. The germline V gene has CDR1 SGHAT and CDR2 FQNNGV. The CDR3 nucleotides read TGTGCCAGCAGCTTAGGTCCTGAAGAAAATGAGCAGTTCTTC. This translates into CASSLGPEENEQFF. The full variable domain, its missing parts supplied by reference TRBV11-2 and TRBJ2-1, is EAGVAQSPRYKIIEKRQSVAFWCNPISGHATLYWYQQILGQGPKLLIQFQNNGVVDDSQLPKDRFSAERLKGVDSTLKIQPAKLEDSAVYLCASSLGPEENEQFFGPGTRLTVL.

This clonotype showed up many times. The genes are TRBV20-1 and TRBJ2-1, with 9 bases lining up with TRBD2. J lost 1 base, V lost 6 bases, and 7 bases had no gene match. CDR3 length: 15 amino acids. Germline-derived CDR1 and CDR2 are DFQATT and SNEGSKA (reference sequence). CDR3 protein: CSAHPSGRSYNEQFF. The CDR3 nucleotides are TGCAGTGCCCACCCGAGCGGGAGGTCCTACAATGAGCAGTTCTTC.

This clonotype was recorded many times. The V and J genes are TRBV20-1 and TRBJ2-7; TRBD2 aligns across 8 bases. This CDR3 has 15 residues. Germline lookup yields CDR1 DFQATT and CDR2 SNEGSKA (reference sequence). V trimming: 0 bases; J trimming: 0 bases; junction bases outside the gene matches: 4. The CDR3 loop reads CSARDGGGSSYEQYV. Written as DNA, the CDR3 is TGCAGTGCTAGAGATGGCGGGGGGTCCTCCTACGAGCAGTACGTC.

Remarks on this clonotype: A read error may be the cause here, since a much bigger clone is one base away. The missing conserved phenylalanine or tryptophan at the end of this CDR3 makes a read error likely. The chain has TRBV3-1 and TRBJ1-1; D not resolved. Trimming removed 4 bases at V and 5 bases at J, with 17 bases between. This CDR3 is built from 15 residues. The germline gives CDR1 LGHDT, CDR2 YNNKEL (reference sequence). CDR3 sequence reads: CASSPLGGSHTEAFL. The CDR3 nucleotides are TGTGCCAGCAGCCCCCTTGGCGGGAGTCATACTGAAGCTTTCCTT.